These T cell receptor beta chains were read from a single sample in a study of blood T cell repertoires in COVID-19. Generated by immunoSEQ multiplex PCR, the TCRdb table keeps only in-frame clones and is missing some. The sample has roughly 430,000 clones, approximately 85% seen once. Sequencing input: PBMCs or T cells enriched from blood (not recorded which). The receptors stem from a woman between 40 and 50 years old with acute COVID-19. Both conserved end residues are part of each CDR3. The D gene is left open where the match is weak. Clone sizes are given selectively: once, few, many, or a class where the clone is expanded.

>NA|TRBJ2-7|TRBV4-1|NA|16
TGCGCCAGCAGCCTCCCGGGTGGCAGAAGAAGCTACGAGCAGTACTTC
CASSLPGGRRSYEQYF
>NA|TRBJ2-3|TRBV7-8|once|14
TGTGCCAGCAGCTTACTCTCGGGGTCGTATACGCAGTATTTT
CASSLLSGSYTQYF
>TRBD1|TRBJ1-4|TRBV15|NA|15
TGTGCCACCAGCGTAGACAGGGCCCCTAATGAAAAACTGTTTTTT
CATSVDRAPNEKLFF
>NA|TRBJ1-2|TRBV4-1|NA|12
TGCGCCAGCAGCCAAGTATCGGGTGGCTACACCTTC
CASSQVSGGYTF
>TRBD1|TRBJ2-7|TRBV3-1/TRBV3-2|NA|15
TGTGCCAGCAGCCAAGCCACAGGGGGGAAGTACGAGCAGTACTTC
CASSQATGGKYEQYF
>NA|TRBJ2-1|TRBV20-1|once|11
TGCAGTGTAGGAGGTAGGAATGAGCAGTTCTTC
CSVGGRNEQFF
>TRBD2|TRBJ2-7|TRBV2|once|14
TGTGCCAGCAGAAAGGCTAGCGGGGACTACGAGCAGTACTTC
CASRKASGDYEQYF
>NA|TRBJ1-3|TRBV11-2|NA|15
TGTGCCAGCTCCAAGGGGCAAGGCTCTGGAAACACCATATATTTT
CASSKGQGSGNTIYF
>TRBD1|TRBJ1-1|TRBV7-8|once|18
TGTGCCAGCAGCTCTCTTATACGGACAGGGGTGTTAAACACTGAAGCTTTCTTT
CASSSLIRTGVLNTEAFF
>NA|TRBJ1-2|TRBV12-3/TRBV12-4|NA|12
TGTGCCAGCAGTAGCGAAGCGAGGGGCTACACCTTC
CASSSEARGYTF
>NA|TRBJ1-2|TRBV18|NA|15
TGTGCCAGCTCACCGGACACCAAGGCTAACTATGGCTACACCTTC
CASSPDTKANYGYTF
>NA|TRBJ2-5|TRBV5-4|NA|13
TGTGCCAGCAGCTTGCCAGGGCCAGAGACCCAGTACTTC
CASSLPGPETQYF
>NA|TRBJ2-2|TRBV5-1|NA|15
TGCGCCAGCAGCTTGGGGGTACCGGGACACGGGGAGCTGTTTTTT
CASSLGVPGHGELFF
>NA|TRBJ2-5|TRBV5-1|NA|16
TGCGCCAGCTTTCGGGGGTACGGCGGGGCCCAAGAGACCCAGTACTTC
CASFRGYGGAQETQYF
>NA|TRBJ1-2|TRBV27|NA|14
TGTGCCAGCAGTTTGATGGCAGGGAACTATGGCTACACCTTC
CASSLMAGNYGYTF
>TRBD1|TRBJ2-5|TRBV18|NA|18
TGTGCCAGCTCACCGGCGGGACAGGGGGACCTCCTTTCTAAGACCCAGTACTTC
CASSPAGQGDLLSKTQYF
>NA|TRBJ2-7|TRBV29-1|NA|16
TGCAGCGTTGTTCCCCTAGAAGGTATAGGCTCCTACGAGCAGTACTTC
CSVVPLEGIGSYEQYF
>TRBD1|TRBJ1-2|TRBV18|NA|15
TGTGCCAGCTCACCACCGGGACAGGGGGTCTATGGCTACACCTTC
CASSPPGQGVYGYTF
>NA|TRBJ2-5|TRBV29-1|NA|13
TGCAGCGTTGAAGGAGGAGGGGACGAGACCCAGTACTTC
CSVEGGGDETQYF
>NA|TRBJ1-2|TRBV21-1|NA|14
TGTGCCAGCAGCAAAGGACTTCTTATCGTTGGCTACACCTTC
CASSKGLLIVGYTF
>TRBD2|TRBJ2-7|TRBV10-2|NA|14
TGCGCCAGCAGTGATAGGGGAGGGAGCCACGAGCAGTACTTC
CASSDRGGSHEQYF
>NA|TRBJ1-3|TRBV19|NA|15
TGTGCCAGTACCAGACAGGTAACCTCTGGAAACACCATATATTTT
CASTRQVTSGNTIYF
>TRBD2|TRBJ2-1|TRBV3-1/TRBV3-2|NA|15
TGTGCCAGCAGCCATAGCGGGGGGGCCTACAATGAGCAGTTCTTC
CASSHSGGAYNEQFF